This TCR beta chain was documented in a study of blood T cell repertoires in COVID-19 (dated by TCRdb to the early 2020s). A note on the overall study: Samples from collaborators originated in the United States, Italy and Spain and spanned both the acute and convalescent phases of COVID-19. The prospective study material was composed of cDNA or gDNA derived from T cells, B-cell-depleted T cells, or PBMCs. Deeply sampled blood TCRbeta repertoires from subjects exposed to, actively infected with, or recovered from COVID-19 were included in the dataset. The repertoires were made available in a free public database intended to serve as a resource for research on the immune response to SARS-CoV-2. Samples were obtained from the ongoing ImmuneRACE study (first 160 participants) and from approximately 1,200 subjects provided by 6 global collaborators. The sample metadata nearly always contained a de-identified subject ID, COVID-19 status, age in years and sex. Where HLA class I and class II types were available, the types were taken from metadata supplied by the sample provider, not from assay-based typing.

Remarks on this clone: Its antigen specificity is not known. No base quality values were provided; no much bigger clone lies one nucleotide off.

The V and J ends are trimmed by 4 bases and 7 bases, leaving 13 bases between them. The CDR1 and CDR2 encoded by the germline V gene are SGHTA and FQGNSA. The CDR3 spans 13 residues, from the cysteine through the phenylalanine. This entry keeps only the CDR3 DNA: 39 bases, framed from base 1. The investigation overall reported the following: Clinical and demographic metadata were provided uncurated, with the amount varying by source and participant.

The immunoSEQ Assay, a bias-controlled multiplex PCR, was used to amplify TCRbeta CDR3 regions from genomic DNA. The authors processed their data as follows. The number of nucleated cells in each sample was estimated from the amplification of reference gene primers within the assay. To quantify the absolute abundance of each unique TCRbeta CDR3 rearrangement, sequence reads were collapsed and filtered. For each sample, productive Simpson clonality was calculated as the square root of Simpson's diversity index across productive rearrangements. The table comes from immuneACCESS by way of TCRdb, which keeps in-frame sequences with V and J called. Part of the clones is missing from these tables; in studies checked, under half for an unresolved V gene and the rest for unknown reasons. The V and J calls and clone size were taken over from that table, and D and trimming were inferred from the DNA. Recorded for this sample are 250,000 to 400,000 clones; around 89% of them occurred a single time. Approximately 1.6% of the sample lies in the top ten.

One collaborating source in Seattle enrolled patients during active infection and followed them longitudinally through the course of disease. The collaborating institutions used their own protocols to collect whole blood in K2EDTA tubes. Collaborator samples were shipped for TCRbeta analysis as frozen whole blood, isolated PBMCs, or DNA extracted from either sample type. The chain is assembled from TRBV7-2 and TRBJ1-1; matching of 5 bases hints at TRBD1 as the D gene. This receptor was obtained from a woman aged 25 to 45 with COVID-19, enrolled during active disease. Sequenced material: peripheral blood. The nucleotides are TGTGCCAGCAGCTCGTGGACGGGGGATGAAGCTTTCTTT. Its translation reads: CASSSWTGDEAFF.